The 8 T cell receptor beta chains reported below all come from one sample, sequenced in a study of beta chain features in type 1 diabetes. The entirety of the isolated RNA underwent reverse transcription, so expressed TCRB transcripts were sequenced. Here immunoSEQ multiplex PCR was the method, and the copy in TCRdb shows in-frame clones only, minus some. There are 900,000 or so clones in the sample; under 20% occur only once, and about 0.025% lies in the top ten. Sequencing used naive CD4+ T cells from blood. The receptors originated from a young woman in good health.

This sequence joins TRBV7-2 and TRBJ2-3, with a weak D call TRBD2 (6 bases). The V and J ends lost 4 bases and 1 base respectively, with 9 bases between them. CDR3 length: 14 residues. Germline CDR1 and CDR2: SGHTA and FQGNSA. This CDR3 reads CASSYTGGTDTQYF. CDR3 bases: TGTGCCAGCAGCTACACGGGGGGCACAGATACGCAGTATTTT.

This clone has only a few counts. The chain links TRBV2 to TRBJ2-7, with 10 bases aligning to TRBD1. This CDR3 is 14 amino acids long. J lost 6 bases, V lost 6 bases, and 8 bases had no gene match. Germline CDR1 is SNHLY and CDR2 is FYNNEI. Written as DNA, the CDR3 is TGTGCCAGCAGCGCCTCGGGACAGGGGCTCGAGCAGTACTTC. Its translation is CASSASGQGLEQYF.

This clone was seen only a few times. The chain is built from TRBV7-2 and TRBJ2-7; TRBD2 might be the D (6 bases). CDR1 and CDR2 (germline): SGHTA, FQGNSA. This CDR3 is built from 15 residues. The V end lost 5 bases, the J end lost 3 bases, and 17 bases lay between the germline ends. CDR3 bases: TGTGCCAGCAGCGCCCACGGGCGGGACGTCTACGAGCAGTACTTC. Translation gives CASSAHGRDVYEQYF.

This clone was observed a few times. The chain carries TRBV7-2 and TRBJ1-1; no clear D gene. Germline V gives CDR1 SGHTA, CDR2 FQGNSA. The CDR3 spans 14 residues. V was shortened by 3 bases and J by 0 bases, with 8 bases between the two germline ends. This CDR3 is CASSFRRLNTEAFF. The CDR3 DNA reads TGTGCCAGCAGCTTTAGACGGCTGAACACTGAAGCTTTCTTT.

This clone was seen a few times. As DNA, the CDR3 is TGTGCCAGCCCTCCTAAAGGCTACGGGGAAAAACTGTTTTTT. It codes for CASPPKGYGEKLFF. V usage is TRBV7-3 and J usage is TRBJ1-4; D not resolved. Trimming took 8 bases from V and 8 from J, leaving 18 bases between them. The CDR3 has 14 amino acids. CDR1 and CDR2 from the germline V gene are SGHTA and FQGTGA.

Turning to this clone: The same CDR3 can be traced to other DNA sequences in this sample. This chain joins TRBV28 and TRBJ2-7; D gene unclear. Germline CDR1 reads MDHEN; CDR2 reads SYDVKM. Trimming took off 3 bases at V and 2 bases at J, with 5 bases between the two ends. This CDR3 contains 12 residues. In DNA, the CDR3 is TGTGCCAGCAGTTTGCCGGCCTACGAGCAGTACTTC. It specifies CASSLPAYEQYF.

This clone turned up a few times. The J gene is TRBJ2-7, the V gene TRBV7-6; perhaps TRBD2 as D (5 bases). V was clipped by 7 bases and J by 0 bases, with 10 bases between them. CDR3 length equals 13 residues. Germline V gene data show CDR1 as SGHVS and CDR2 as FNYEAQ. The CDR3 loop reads CASTPRGSYEQYF. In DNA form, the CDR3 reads TGTGCCAGCACCCCCCGGGGCTCCTACGAGCAGTACTTC.

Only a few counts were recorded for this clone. The CDR3 here is CAISVAGVVDTQYF. Here the CDR3 DNA reads TGTGCCATCAGTGTAGCGGGAGTTGTAGATACGCAGTATTTT. The chain joins TRBV10-3 to TRBJ2-3, with 9 bases that match TRBD2. Germline CDR1 is ENHRY and CDR2 is SYGVKD. CDR3 size: 14 residues. V lost 4 bases, J lost 5 bases, and 4 bases stayed unmatched.